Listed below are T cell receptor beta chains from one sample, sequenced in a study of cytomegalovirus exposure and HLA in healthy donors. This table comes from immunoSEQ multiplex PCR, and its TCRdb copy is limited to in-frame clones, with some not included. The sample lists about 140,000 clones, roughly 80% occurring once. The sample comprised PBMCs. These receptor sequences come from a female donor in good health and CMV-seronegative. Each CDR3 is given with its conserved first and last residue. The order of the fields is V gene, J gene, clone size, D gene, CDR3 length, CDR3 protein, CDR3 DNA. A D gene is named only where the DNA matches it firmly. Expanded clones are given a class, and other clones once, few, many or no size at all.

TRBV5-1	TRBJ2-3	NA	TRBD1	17	CASSFGPGTGSTDTQYF	TGCGCCAGCAGCTTCGGTCCCGGGACAGGGTCCACAGATACGCAGTATTTT
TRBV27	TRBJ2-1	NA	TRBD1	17	CASSFGSGQGNYNEQFF	TGTGCCAGCAGTTTTGGTTCGGGACAGGGGAACTACAATGAGCAGTTCTTC
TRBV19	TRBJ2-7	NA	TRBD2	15	CASSSTSGRTYEQYF	TGTGCCAGTAGTTCGACTAGCGGGAGGACCTACGAGCAGTACTTC
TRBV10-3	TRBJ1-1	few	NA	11	CAISERTEAFF	TGTGCCATCAGTGAGCGGACTGAAGCTTTCTTT
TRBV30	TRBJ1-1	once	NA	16	CAWSVFGGDPNTEAFF	TGTGCCTGGAGTGTATTCGGGGGTGACCCGAACACTGAAGCTTTCTTT
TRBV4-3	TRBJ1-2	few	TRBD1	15	CASSQDRGSGYGYTF	TGCGCCAGCAGCCAAGACAGGGGGAGCGGCTATGGCTACACCTTC
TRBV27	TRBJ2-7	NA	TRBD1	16	CASSSRQGKSSYEQYF	TGTGCCAGCAGTTCAAGACAGGGCAAGAGCTCCTACGAGCAGTACTTC
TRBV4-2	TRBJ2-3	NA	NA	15	CASSQENSEGDTQYF	TGTGCCAGCAGCCAAGAAAATTCAGAGGGAGATACGCAGTATTTT
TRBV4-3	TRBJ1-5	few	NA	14	CASSQDRGNQPQHF	TGCGCCAGCAGCCAAGATCGGGGCAATCAGCCCCAGCATTTT
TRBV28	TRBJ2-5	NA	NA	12	CASSLYAETRYF	TGTGCCAGCAGTTTATACGCGGAGACCCGGTACTTC
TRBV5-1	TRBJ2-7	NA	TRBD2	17	CASSPGGAGGLRGEQYF	TGCGCCAGCAGCCCCGGAGGCGCGGGAGGCCTTCGGGGGGAGCAGTACTTC
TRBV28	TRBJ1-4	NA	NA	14	CASSSQGRNEKLFF	TGTGCCAGCAGCTCCCAGGGCCGTAATGAAAAACTGTTTTTT
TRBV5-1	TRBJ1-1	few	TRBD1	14	CASSSRQGGSEAFF	TGCGCCAGCAGCAGTCGACAGGGAGGAAGTGAAGCTTTCTTT
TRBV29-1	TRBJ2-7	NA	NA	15	CSVKLTGVDPYEQYF	TGCAGCGTTAAACTGACAGGAGTGGACCCCTACGAGCAGTACTTC
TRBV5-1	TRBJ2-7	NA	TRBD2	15	CASSLGGGRGEEQYF	TGCGCCAGCAGCTTGGGCGGCGGGAGGGGAGAAGAGCAGTACTTC
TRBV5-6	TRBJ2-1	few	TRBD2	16	CASSLSGRRSYNEQFF	TGTGCCAGCAGCTTAAGCGGGAGACGCTCCTACAATGAGCAGTTCTTC
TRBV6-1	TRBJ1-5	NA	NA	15	CASNLIGGGIQPQHF	TGTGCCAGCAATCTTATTGGCGGGGGGATCCAGCCCCAGCATTTT
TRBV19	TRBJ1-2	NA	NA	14	CASSIPGTPYGYTF	TGTGCCAGTAGTATACCCGGGACTCCCTATGGCTACACCTTC
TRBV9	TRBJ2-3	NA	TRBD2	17	CASSASGLAGVADTQYF	TGTGCCAGCAGTGCCTCGGGACTAGCGGGGGTAGCAGATACGCAGTATTTT
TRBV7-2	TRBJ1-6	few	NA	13	CASSLWVSGPLHF	TGTGCCAGCAGCTTATGGGTATCAGGACCCCTCCACTTT
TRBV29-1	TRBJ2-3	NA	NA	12	CSVGHGTDTPYF	NA
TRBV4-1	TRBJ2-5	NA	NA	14	CASSQDITQETQYF	TGCGCCAGCAGCCAAGATATCACACAAGAGACCCAGTACTTC
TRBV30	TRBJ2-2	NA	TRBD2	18	CAWSTGTSGRGGTGELFF	TGTGCCTGGAGTACCGGGACTAGCGGGAGGGGAGGAACCGGGGAGCTGTTTTTT
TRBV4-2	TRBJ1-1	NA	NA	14	CASSQDPGGGEAFF	TGTGCCAGCAGCCAAGATCCGGGCGGGGGTGAAGCTTTCTTT
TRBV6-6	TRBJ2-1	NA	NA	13	CASSYLSGYGQFF	TGTGCCAGCAGTTACCTCAGCGGGTATGGGCAGTTCTTC
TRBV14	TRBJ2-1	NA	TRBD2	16	CASSQAHGLAGGQQFF	TGTGCCAGCAGCCAAGCTCACGGACTAGCGGGAGGGCAGCAGTTCTTC
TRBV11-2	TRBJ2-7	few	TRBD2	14	CASSRTSGSYEQYF	TGTGCCAGCAGCCGGACTAGCGGGAGTTACGAGCAGTACTTC
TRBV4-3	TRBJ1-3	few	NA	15	CASSQDRGTGNTIYF	TGCGCCAGCAGCCAAGACCGGGGAACTGGAAACACCATATATTTT
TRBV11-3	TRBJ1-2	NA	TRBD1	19	CASSLDITTSGGANYGYTF	TGTGCCAGCAGCTTAGATATTACTACCTCAGGGGGAGCTAACTATGGCTACACCTTC
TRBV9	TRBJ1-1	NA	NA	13	CASSMTPNTEAFF	TGTGCCAGCTCCATGACACCCAACACTGAAGCTTTCTTT
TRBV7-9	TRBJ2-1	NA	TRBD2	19	CASSLVLAGGPRSYNEQFF	TGTGCCAGCAGCTTAGTTCTAGCGGGAGGGCCACGCTCCTACAATGAGCAGTTCTTC
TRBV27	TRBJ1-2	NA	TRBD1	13	CASSLGGGGGYTF	TGTGCCAGCAGCCTAGGGGGCGGCGGTGGCTACACCTTC
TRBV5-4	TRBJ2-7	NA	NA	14	CASSLGYGEAEQYF	TGTGCCAGCAGCTTGGGATATGGGGAGGCCGAGCAGTACTTC
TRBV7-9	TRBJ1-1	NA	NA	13	CASSLGQADEAFF	TGTGCCAGCAGCTTAGGACAGGCCGATGAAGCTTTCTTT
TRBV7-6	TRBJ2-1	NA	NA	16	CASSLARRGLYNEQFF	TGTGCCAGCAGCTTAGCTCGGCGGGGGCTATACAATGAGCAGTTCTTC
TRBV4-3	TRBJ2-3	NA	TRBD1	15	CASSQGQGSTDTQYF	TGCGCCAGCAGCCAAGGACAGGGGAGCACAGATACGCAGTATTTT
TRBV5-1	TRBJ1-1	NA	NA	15	CASSLTTGGLTEAFF	TGCGCCAGCAGCCTAACCACCGGGGGGTTGACTGAAGCTTTCTTT
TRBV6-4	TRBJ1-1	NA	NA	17	CASSRKGVAPMNTEAFF	TGTGCCAGCAGTCGAAAGGGGGTGGCCCCCATGAACACTGAAGCTTTCTTT
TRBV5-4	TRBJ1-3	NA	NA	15	CASSLQGDSGNTIYF	TGTGCCAGCAGCTTGCAAGGAGACTCTGGAAACACCATATATTTT
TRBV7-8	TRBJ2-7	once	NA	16	CASSRFWGKVTYEQYF	TGTGCCAGCAGCCGATTCTGGGGCAAAGTCACCTACGAGCAGTACTTC
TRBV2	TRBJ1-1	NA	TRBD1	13	CASRVRGSTEAFF	TGTGCCAGCAGAGTCAGGGGGTCCACTGAAGCTTTCTTT
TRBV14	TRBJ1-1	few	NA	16	CASSQKKLGLYTEAFF	TGTGCCAGCAGCCAAAAGAAACTAGGTCTCTACACTGAAGCTTTCTTT
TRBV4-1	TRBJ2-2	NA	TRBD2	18	CASSHRTSGGDYTGELFF	TGCGCCAGCAGCCACCGGACTAGCGGGGGGGACTACACCGGGGAGCTGTTTTTT
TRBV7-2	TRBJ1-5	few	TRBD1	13	CASRDRVNQPQHF	TGTGCCAGCAGAGACAGGGTCAATCAGCCCCAGCATTTT
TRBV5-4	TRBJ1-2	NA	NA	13	CASSLQSNYGYTF	TGTGCCAGCAGCCTACAGAGTAACTATGGCTACACCTTC
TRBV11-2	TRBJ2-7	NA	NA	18	CASSPVGPRTGQVYEQYF	TGTGCCAGCAGCCCCGTTGGCCCCCGGACCGGACAAGTCTACGAGCAGTACTTC
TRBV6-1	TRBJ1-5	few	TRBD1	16	CASSEKRRTGYQPQHF	TGTGCCAGCAGTGAAAAAAGACGGACAGGGTATCAGCCCCAGCATTTT
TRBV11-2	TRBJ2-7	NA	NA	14	CASSRFGYSYEQYF	TGTGCCAGCTCGAGGTTCGGTTACTCCTACGAGCAGTACTTC